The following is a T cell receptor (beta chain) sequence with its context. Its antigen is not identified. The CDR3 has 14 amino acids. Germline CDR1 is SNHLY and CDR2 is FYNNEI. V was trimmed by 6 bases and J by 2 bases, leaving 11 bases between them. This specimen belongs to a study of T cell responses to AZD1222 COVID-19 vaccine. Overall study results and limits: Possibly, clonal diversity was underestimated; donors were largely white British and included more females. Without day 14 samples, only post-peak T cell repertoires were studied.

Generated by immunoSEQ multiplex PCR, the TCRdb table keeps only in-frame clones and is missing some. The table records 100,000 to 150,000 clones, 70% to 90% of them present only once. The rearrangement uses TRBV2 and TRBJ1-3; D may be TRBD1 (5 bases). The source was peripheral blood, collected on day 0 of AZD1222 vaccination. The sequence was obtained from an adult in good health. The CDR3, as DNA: TGTGCCAGCAGGTTCAGGGAAACTGGAAACACCATATATTTT. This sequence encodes CASRFRETGNTIYF.